The TCR beta chain described here comes from a study of T cell clones after liver transplantation. The CDR3 length is 14 residues. The ends were cut back, 7 bases at V and 7 bases at J, with 16 bases in the middle. CDR1 SEHNR and CDR2 FQNEAQ come from the germline V gene (reference sequence). Libraries were prepared by immunoSEQ multiplex PCR; TCRdb keeps only in-frame clonotypes and omits some of them. The sample holds about 33,000 clones, just under 95% seen once. This TCR was recovered from a human patient who received a liver transplant. Some T cells may originate from the graft donor. Material: CD8+ T cells from blood, obtained 12 months after liver transplant. The chain employs TRBV7-9 and TRBJ2-2, with D possibly called TRBD1 or TRBD2 (5 bases each). The CDR3 DNA follows: TGTGCCAGCATCCTGTGGGGGATGGACGGGGAGCTGTTTTTT. It specifies CASILWGMDGELFF.